The T cell receptor (beta chain) under discussion was sequenced for a study of vaccination and CD4 T cells after COVID-19 (dated by TCRdb to between 2021 and 2024). A note on the overall study: Convalescent patients had a positive SARS-CoV-2 result on nasal swab PCR, and of these patients, nine had mild disease and one had severe disease. The convalescent cohort comprised six males and four females, including two Hispanic individuals, seven Caucasians, two Asians and one multiracial person. Two doses of either the Pfizer-BioNTech BNT162b2 vaccine (n=8) or the Moderna mRNA-1273 vaccine (n=2) were administered to participants. Post-COVID blood samples were collected from convalescent patients a median of roughly 100 days after diagnosis, with a range of roughly 30 to 161 days. Post-vaccine blood samples were obtained a median of approximately 74 days after the second vaccine dose, with a range of about 13 to 250 days. Overlapping spike peptide pools from SARS-CoV-2 and from the common cold coronaviruses HCoV-NL63, HCoV-OC43 and HCoV-229E were used as culture stimuli. In control cultures, a CEFX viral epitope pool was used as positive control, an HIV-1 Nef peptide pool was used as negative control, or no peptide was added. The spike-specific CD4+ TCR repertoire was compared before and after mRNA vaccination in 10 COVID-19 convalescent patients and several infection-naive healthy vaccine recipients.

What the authors observed across the whole study: The study included relatively few convalescent patients and did not analyze early timepoints after natural infection. Of the vaccine-specific clones found in convalescent patients, nearly all (304 of 307) were mono-reactive for SARS-CoV-2 spike instead of being cross-reactive with common cold coronaviruses. The median count of SARS-CoV-2-reactive clonotypes went up from 20 to 25 after infection to a few dozen after vaccination, although the change was not significant. In convalescent patients, a median approximately 90% of post-vaccine SARS-CoV-2-reactive clones were detected only after vaccination, suggesting vaccine-specific priming.

Trimming at the junction amounts to 5 bases on V and 0 bases on J, and the germline ends lie 14 bases apart. CDR1 is given as SGHVS and CDR2 as FNYEAQ, both from the germline V gene. The CDR3 holds 16 amino acids from the cysteine to the phenylalanine. The CDR3 DNA has 48 bases and is translated from base 1. The treatment or condition label for this specimen denotes: approximately nine-day PBMC culture with coronavirus spike peptide pools or control peptides (ViraFEST assay). The study used the ViraFEST assay, which expanded antigen-specific T cells with peptide pools and then identified expanded clonotypes by TCR sequencing. Positive SARS-CoV-2 PCR tests in the convalescent patients dated from March to December 2020, before Alpha, Beta and Delta variants emerged in the United States. Each well held millions of PBMCs cultured in IMDM containing around 5% human AB serum and 9 to 10 IU/ml IL-2, with 10 ug/ml peptide pools added. Half of the culture medium was replaced with fresh IL-2-containing medium on days 3 and 7. CD4+ T cells were isolated after less than twelve days of culture through negative selection using the EasySep CD4+ T cell isolation kit. Ficoll-Paque Plus gradient centrifugation was used to isolate PBMCs from whole blood, and the isolated PBMCs were then either used fresh or cryopreserved at -140C. Each culture condition was generally run in triplicate wells.

Libraries were built with PCR. TCR sequencing of DNA from cultured CD4+ T cells used the Oncomine TCR Beta short-read assay at the Johns Hopkins FTIC core. Genomic DNA was extracted from the cultured CD4+ T cells with the QIAamp micro DNA kit. Oncomine TCR Beta libraries from cultured CD4+ T cells were pooled using unique dual indexes and sequenced on an Illumina iSeq 100. The study's own analysis went as follows. Non-productive sequences were removed, and CDR3s not starting with C, not ending with F or W, or shorter than 7 amino acids were discarded. The MANAFEST web application identified antigen-specific clonotypes by comparing peptide-stimulated wells against reference wells and other culture wells. To be called positive, a clone needed an FDR below 0.05, an odds ratio above 5, and a productive frequency above 0.1% in at least two of three replicate wells. Clonotypes that were significantly expanded in both SARS-CoV-2 spike wells and at least one common cold coronavirus spike condition were defined as cross-reactive. Similarity between CDR3 sequences was evaluated in R version 3.6.1 using Levenshtein distances (stringdist) and unrooted phylogenetic trees (ape). Using fastp at Q25 and MiXCR, TCRdb reprocessed the public reads and kept productive beta chains. Entries that share a CDR3 protein sequence are merged under the most common genes and DNA. TCRdb assigned the V and J calls; the authors' analysis was not used. The sample data list around 18,000 distinct CDR3 sequences, and 35% of these were observed just once. Of the sample, more than 14% is held by the ten largest clones.

This clonotype was seen more than once but under ten times. No cognate antigen has been identified for it. Nothing much larger sits one base from this clone, and base qualities are not available. The sequence was obtained from a human donor with COVID-19. The chain couples TRBV7-6 to TRBJ1-3, with a tentative D gene TRBD1 over 5 matching bases. The sequencing sample was made of cultured CD4+ T cells from blood. CDR3 loop: CASSPTGPSSGNTIYF. The DNA is as follows: TGTGCCAGCAGCCCCACGGGACCCAGCTCTGGAAACACCATATATTTT. The reference TRBV7-6 and TRBJ1-3 proteins fill in what lies around the CDR3, so the full variable domain reads GAGVSQSPRYKVTKRGQDVALRCDPISGHVSLYWYRQALGQGPEFLTYFNYEAQQDKSGLPNDRFSAERPEGSISTLTIQRTEQRDSAMYRCASSPTGPSSGNTIYFGEGSWLTVV.